These 30 T cell receptor beta chains came from one sample sequenced in a study of liver allograft versus peripheral blood T cells. Study summary: The study compared liver allograft T cell receptor repertoires against peripheral blood repertoires of liver transplant recipients.

Each CDR3 protein gets one entry after TCRdb re-called the reads with MiXCR. The table shows about 7,900 distinct CDR3 sequences, with more than 15% occurring only once. Receptors were obtained from a human patient who had a liver transplant. Among the T cells, some may be from the graft donor.

This clonotype occurred many times. The chain has TRBV28 and TRBJ1-2; no reliable D call. The CDR3 sequence is 16 residues long. Germline CDR1 and CDR2: MDHEN and SYDVKM. Trimming shortened V by 2 bases and J by 6 bases, and 19 bases separated the two germline ends. CDR3 amino acids: CASSLVTSRSGDGYTF. CDR3 in DNA: TGTGCCAGCAGTTTAGTCACATCCCGATCTGGCGATGGCTACACCTTC.

The DNA of the CDR3 is TGTGCCACCAGCAGCCCTGACAGGGGGTTTTTTGAAGCTTTCTTT. This gives the protein CATSSPDRGFFEAFF. The genes are TRBV15 and TRBJ1-1; 9 bases are shared with TRBD1. Germline assignment: CDR1 LNHNV and CDR2 YYDKDF (reference sequence). J lost 7 bases, V lost 3 bases, and 9 bases had no gene match. This CDR3 spans 15 amino acids.

This clonotype is medium-sized in the sample. This sequence joins TRBV29-1 and TRBJ1-1; weak D call: TRBD1 (6 bases). Trimming removed 7 bases at V and 1 base at J, with 13 bases between. The CDR3 runs to 13 residues. From germline, CDR1 is SQVTM and CDR2 ANQGSEA. The CDR3 sequence: CSAAQGTNTEAFF. In DNA, the CDR3 is TGCAGCGCCGCCCAGGGGACGAACACTGAAGCTTTCTTT.

Note on this clonotype: A far more abundant clone sits one base away, making this likely a read error. The chain joins TRBV28 to TRBJ1-6; 9 bases agree with TRBD1. CDR3 length: 18 amino acids. The trim removed 5 bases at V and 9 bases at J, leaving 17 bases unmatched. Germline-derived CDR1 and CDR2 are MDHEN and SYDVKM. The CDR3 protein is CASSTGTPYRGPVSPLHF. The CDR3 DNA follows: TGTGCCAGCAGTACCGGGACACCATACAGGGGGCCAGTTTCACCCCTCCACTTT.

This clonotype is termed medium-sized. V gene TRBV19 combines with J gene TRBJ2-1; D is possibly TRBD1 or TRBD2 (6 bases each). V lost 10 bases and J 10 bases, leaving 20 bases between the germline ends. In germline, CDR1 is LNHDA, CDR2 SQIVND (reference sequence). The CDR3 consists of 13 residues. CDR3 amino acids: CATNTRGGNEQFF. The CDR3, as DNA: TGTGCCACAAACACCCGAGGGGGGAACGAGCAGTTCTTC.

In its sample, this clonotype ranks as medium-sized. This chain joins TRBV24-1 and TRBJ1-4; TRBD1 agrees at 9 bases. Losses at the gene ends were 9 bases for V and 3 bases for J; bases not matched to a gene: 13. The CDR3 spans 17 residues. The germline CDR1 and CDR2 sequences are KGHDR and SFDVKD. CDR3 sequence reads: CATGPGTGSGSNEKLFF. The CDR3 DNA reads TGTGCCACCGGTCCCGGGACAGGGTCGGGGTCTAATGAAAAACTGTTTTTT.

This clonotype was observed many times. CDR3 sequence: CSASPPSFSNQPQHF. CDR3 nucleotide sequence: TGCAGTGCTAGCCCTCCCAGTTTTAGCAATCAGCCCCAGCATTTT. V gene TRBV20-1 combines with J gene TRBJ1-5; D not certain. This CDR3 comprises 15 residues. The germline V and J ends were trimmed by 3 bases and 0 bases, with 12 bases remaining between them. In germline, CDR1 is DFQATT, CDR2 SNEGSKA (reference sequence).

This clonotype was detected ten times or more. V usage is TRBV6-1 and J usage is TRBJ1-1; the D is unclear. The V and J ends lost 7 bases and 4 bases respectively, with 13 bases between them. There are 13 residues in the CDR3. Germline V gene sequence: CDR1 MNHNS, CDR2 SASEGT. CDR3 nucleotide sequence: TGTGCCAGCACCGAGTCGGCCGGCACTGAAGCTTTCTTT. It encodes CASTESAGTEAFF.

This clonotype appeared once. With a much larger clone just one base away, this may be a read error. The V and J genes are TRBV15 and TRBJ2-1; D is possibly TRBD2 (5 bases). The CDR3 runs to 13 residues. Germline assignment: CDR1 LNHNV and CDR2 YYDKDF (reference sequence). The CDR3 sequence: CTTSKDSDYEQFF. The DNA for the CDR3 is TGTACCACCAGTAAAGACTCGGACTATGAGCAGTTCTTC.

In its sample, this clonotype was seen a few times. The rearrangement joins TRBV9 to TRBJ1-1; D remains ambiguous. With 3 bases removed from V and 2 bases from J, the gap between germline ends came to 8 bases. CDR1 is SGDLS and CDR2 is YYNGEE in the germline V gene. The CDR3 runs to 13 residues. The chain's CDR3 is CASSATGNTEAFF. CDR3 DNA sequence: TGTGCCAGCAGCGCTACGGGAAACACTGAAGCTTTCTTT. Full variable domain (outside the CDR3, taken from reference TRBV9 and TRBJ1-1): DSGVTQTPKHLITATGQRVTLRCSPRSGDLSVYWYQQSLDQGLQFLIQYYNGEERAKGNILERFSAQQFPDLHSELNLSSLELGDSALYFCASSATGNTEAFFGQGTRLTVV.

With respect to this clonotype: At one end the junction does not follow the germline gene, possibly because of a read error. This chain connects TRBV14 to TRBJ1-3; a possible D gene is TRBD1 (6 bases). CDR3 length equals 12 residues. The germline gives CDR1 SGHDN, CDR2 FVKESK. The CDR3 coding sequence is TGTGCCAGCAGCACAGGGTTGTACACCATACATTTT. Its protein product is CASSTGLYTIHF.

This clonotype was detected ten times or more. The genes are TRBV7-9 and TRBJ2-2, with D possibly being TRBD1 (5 bases). The ends were cut back, 4 bases at V and 0 bases at J, with 9 bases in the middle. The CDR3 consists of 15 residues. CDR1 and CDR2 (germline): SEHNR, FQNEAQ (reference sequence). The CDR3 DNA reads TGTGCCAGCAGCTCCCCAGGGTCGAACACCGGGGAGCTGTTTTTT. Its protein product is CASSSPGSNTGELFF. The whole variable domain, filled in from reference TRBV7-9 and TRBJ2-2, reads DTGVSQNPRHKITKRGQNVTFRCDPISEHNRLYWYRQTLGQGPEFLTYFQNEAQLEKSRLLSDRFSAERPKGSFSTLEIQRTEQGDSAMYLCASSSPGSNTGELFFGEGSRLTVL.

To note about this clonotype: One base away lies a much larger clone, so this may be a sequencing read error. The chain employs TRBV19 and TRBJ1-2; D remains unclear. The CDR3 loop spans 14 amino acids. Germline V CDR1 and CDR2: LNHDA, SQIVND (reference sequence). CDR3 DNA sequence: TGTGTCAGTAGTTCCTCGACGGTAAACTATGGCTACACCTTC. Translating it yields CVSSSSTVNYGYTF. The variable domain in full, completed from reference TRBV19 and TRBJ1-2, reads DGGITQSPKYLFRKEGQNVTLSCEQNLNHDAMYWYRQDPGQGLRLIYYSQIVNDFQKGDIAEGYSVSREKKESFPLTVTSAQKNPTAFYLCVSSSSTVNYGYTFGSGTRLTVV.

Concerning this clonotype itself: Just one base apart from a much larger clone, this may be a read error. As the CDR3 is not closed by the conserved phenylalanine or tryptophan, this likely results from a read error. The chain has TRBV5-5 and TRBJ2-7; no clear D gene. The V end was cut by 0 bases, the J end by 0 bases, with 7 bases between. This CDR3 is 14 amino acids long. Germline assignment: CDR1 SGHKS and CDR2 YYEKEE (reference sequence). The CDR3 loop reads CASSLALNSYEQYY. The CDR3 DNA follows: TGTGCCAGCAGCTTGGCACTGAACTCCTACGAGCAGTACTAC.

This clonotype is labeled as medium-sized. The chain employs TRBV28 and TRBJ2-6, with D uncertain. The germline gives CDR1 MDHEN, CDR2 SYDVKM. Between the trimmed V and J ends, which lost 5 bases and 3 bases, there was a span of 8 bases. This CDR3 region has 14 residues. The CDR3 DNA reads as TGTGCCAGCAGTCTCCAAGGTGGGGCCAACGTCCTGACTTTC. Amino acids: CASSLQGGANVLTF. Full variable domain (outside the CDR3, taken from reference TRBV28 and TRBJ2-6): DVKVTQSSRYLVKRTGEKVFLECVQDMDHENMFWYRQDPGLGLRLIYFSYDVKMKEKGDIPEGYSVSREKKERFSLILESASTNQTSMYLCASSLQGGANVLTFGAGSRLTVL.

This clonotype has just one count. The CDR3 DNA reads TGCGCCAGCAGCGTCCGTAGCGGTGGCGAGCAGTTCTTC. Translation gives CASSVRSGGEQFF. This chain uses TRBV5-1 with TRBJ2-1; perhaps TRBD2 as D (6 bases). The CDR3 contains 13 residues. V was trimmed by 4 bases and J by 10 bases, leaving 15 bases between them. Germline V gives CDR1 SGHRS, CDR2 YFSETQ.

The V call is TRBV19, the J call TRBJ1-1; the D gene is possibly TRBD1 (5 bases). The CDR3 runs 15 residues. Germline assignment: CDR1 LNHDA and CDR2 SQIVND (reference sequence). Trimming took 0 bases from V and 3 from J, leaving 11 bases between them. CDR3 protein: CASSIEEGKDTEAFF. The CDR3, as DNA: TGTGCCAGTAGTATAGAAGAGGGGAAGGACACTGAAGCTTTCTTT. Using reference TRBV19 and TRBJ1-1 for the parts outside the CDR3, the full variable domain is DGGITQSPKYLFRKEGQNVTLSCEQNLNHDAMYWYRQDPGQGLRLIYYSQIVNDFQKGDIAEGYSVSREKKESFPLTVTSAQKNPTAFYLCASSIEEGKDTEAFFGQGTRLTVV.

This clonotype came up a few times. This rearrangement joins TRBV30 to TRBJ2-5, with 8 bases that match TRBD1. CDR3 size: 15 residues. CDR1 is GTSNPN and CDR2 is SVGIG in the germline V gene (reference sequence). Trimming took 2 bases from V and 4 from J; bases not matched to a gene: 9. As DNA, the CDR3 is TGTGCCTGGAGTCTCTTCAGGGGGCAGGGAGAGACCCAGTACTTC. It codes for CAWSLFRGQGETQYF.

This clonotype was detected only a few times. This chain uses TRBV20-1 with TRBJ2-7, with 7 bases matching TRBD1. Per germline, CDR1 DFQATT and CDR2 SNEGSKA (reference sequence). The CDR3 has 14 amino acids. The V segment lost 6 bases and the J segment 0 bases; nucleotides outside the gene matches: 8. The CDR3 spells CSAPRQGFSYEQYF. The CDR3 DNA follows: TGCAGTGCGCCCCGACAGGGATTCTCCTACGAGCAGTACTTC.

The chain carries TRBV29-1 and TRBJ1-5, with 11 bases identical to TRBD1. The germline V gene has CDR1 SQVTM and CDR2 ANQGSEA. This CDR3 has 14 residues. The J segment lost 11 bases and the V segment lost 5 bases, leaving 11 bases of the junction unmatched. CDR3 DNA sequence: TGCAGCGTTCGGGGAGGACAGGGGGCGAATACCCAGCATTTT. Amino acids: CSVRGGQGANTQHF.

This clonotype is labeled as medium-sized. The chain employs TRBV20-1 and TRBJ1-2, with a possible D match to TRBD1 (5 bases). CDR3 length: 14 amino acids. Germline loops: CDR1 DFQATT, CDR2 SNEGSKA (reference sequence). The CDR3 bases are TGCACCCCTTTTGACAGCCGAAATTTCTATGGCTACACCTTC. This gives the protein CTPFDSRNFYGYTF.

This clonotype has only a few counts. The gene calls are TRBV20-1 and TRBJ1-2, with D unresolved. Germline assignment: CDR1 DFQATT and CDR2 SNEGSKA (reference sequence). The CDR3 has 11 amino acids. The V end was cut by 4 bases, the J end by 4 bases, with 7 bases between. CDR3 protein: CSAKSSYGYTF. CDR3 nucleotide sequence: TGCAGTGCTAAGAGTTCCTATGGCTACACCTTC.

This chain links TRBV11-2 with TRBJ2-7; the D is unclear. This CDR3 has 13 amino acids. V was clipped by 3 bases and J by 2 bases, with 8 bases between them. The germline CDR1 and CDR2 sequences are SGHAT and FQNNGV. The DNA of the CDR3 is TGTGCCAGCAGCTTTACGGGCCCCTACGAGCAGTACTTC. Translation: CASSFTGPYEQYF.

This clonotype appeared once. The CDR3 region is CASRFLQGAGQPQHF. CDR3 DNA sequence: TGTGCCAGCAGATTCCTACAGGGGGCAGGACAGCCCCAGCATTTT. J is TRBJ1-5 and V is TRBV6-2 or TRBV6-3; 9 bases fit TRBD1. The germline gives CDR1 MNHEY, CDR2 SVGEGT. This CDR3 spans 15 amino acids. The V gene end was trimmed by 6 bases and the J gene end by 7 bases; junction bases not matched to a gene: 10.

Worth noting for this clonotype: Since a much larger clone is just one base distant, this may be a read error. The J gene is TRBJ1-1, the V gene TRBV29-1, with D perhaps matching TRBD1 (6 bases). The CDR3 runs 13 residues. Germline CDR1 reads SQVTM; CDR2 reads ANQGSEA. The DNA for the CDR3 is TGCGGCGCAAGACAGGACTTGAACACTGAAGCTTTCTTT. This codes for CGARQDLNTEAFF.

By its share, this clonotype is medium-sized. The chain has TRBV6-5 and TRBJ1-4; 9 positions agree with TRBD1. Germline trimming cut 5 bases from V and 6 bases from J; bases unmatched to any gene: 7. The CDR3 sequence is 15 residues long. Germline CDR1 and CDR2: MNHEY and SVGAGI. CDR3 protein: CASSTLTGGDEKLFF. The CDR3 DNA follows: TGTGCCAGCAGTACCCTGACAGGGGGAGATGAAAAACTGTTTTTT.

Judged by abundance, this clonotype is medium-sized. In DNA, the CDR3 is TGTGCCAGCAGTGATCAACAGCGCTATGGCTACACCTTC. Protein: CASSDQQRYGYTF. The V call is TRBV6-1, the J call TRBJ1-2; no clear D gene. The V and J ends lost 3 bases and 4 bases respectively, with 9 bases between them. Germline values: CDR1 MNHNS, CDR2 SASEGT. The CDR3 contains 13 residues.

This clonotype was seen only a few times. V and J are TRBV7-2 and TRBJ1-1; possibly TRBD1 for D (6 bases). The CDR3 is made up of 15 amino acids. Trimming stripped 5 bases from V and 1 base from J, with 14 bases between. Germline loops: CDR1 SGHTA, CDR2 FQGNSA. DNA of the CDR3: TGTGCCAGCAGCCGCCCGAAGGGGGGGAACACTGAAGCTTTCTTT. Its protein product is CASSRPKGGNTEAFF.

This clonotype has just a few counts. The chain has TRBV7-3 and TRBJ2-2, with D maybe TRBD1 (6 bases). Trimming pared 5 bases from V and 0 bases from J, leaving 13 bases between. This CDR3 contains 16 residues. Germline values: CDR1 SGHTA, CDR2 FQGTGA. CDR3 loop: CASSLGQIANTGELFF. The CDR3 DNA is TGTGCCAGCAGCCTTGGACAGATCGCGAACACCGGGGAGCTGTTTTTT.

In its sample, this clonotype is medium-sized (0.01 to 0.1%). The chain recombines TRBV29-1 with TRBJ2-3; the D call may be TRBD1 or TRBD2 (5 bases each). This CDR3 contains 12 residues. Germline V gene sequence: CDR1 SQVTM, CDR2 ANQGSEA. Trimming shortened V by 7 bases and J by 6 bases, and 14 bases separated the two germline ends. CDR3 sequence: CSAGTALDTQYF. DNA of the CDR3: TGCAGCGCGGGGACGGCTCTGGATACGCAGTATTTT.